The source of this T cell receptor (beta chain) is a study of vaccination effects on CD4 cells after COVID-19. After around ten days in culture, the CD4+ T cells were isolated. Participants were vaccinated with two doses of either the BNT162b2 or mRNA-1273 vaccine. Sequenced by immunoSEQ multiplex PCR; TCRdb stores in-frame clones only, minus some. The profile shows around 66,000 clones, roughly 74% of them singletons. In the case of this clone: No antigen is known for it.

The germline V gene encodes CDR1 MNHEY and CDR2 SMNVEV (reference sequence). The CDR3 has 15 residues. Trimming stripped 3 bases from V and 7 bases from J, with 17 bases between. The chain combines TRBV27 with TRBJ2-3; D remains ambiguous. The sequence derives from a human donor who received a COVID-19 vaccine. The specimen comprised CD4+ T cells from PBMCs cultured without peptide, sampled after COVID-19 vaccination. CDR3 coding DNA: TGTGCCAGCAGTTTTCGGGCAGTAGAGCCTAATACGCAGTATTTT. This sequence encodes CASSFRAVEPNTQYF.